Described below is a single T cell receptor (beta chain) sequence and its context. Its cognate antigen has yet to be identified. No per-base quality is available; no much larger clone lies one base away. This specimen belongs to a study of blood T cell repertoires in COVID-19 (dated by TCRdb to 2018 to 2020). The study in broad terms: Samples covering the acute and convalescent phases of COVID-19 were provided by collaborators in the United States, Italy and Spain. The prospective study material was composed of cDNA or gDNA derived from T cells, B-cell-depleted T cells, or PBMCs. Deeply sampled blood TCRbeta repertoires from subjects exposed to, actively infected with, or recovered from COVID-19 were included in the dataset. Samples were obtained from the ongoing ImmuneRACE study (first 160 participants) and from about 1,300 subjects provided by 6 global collaborators. The repertoires were made available in a free public database intended to serve as a resource for research on the immune response to SARS-CoV-2. The sample metadata nearly always contained a de-identified subject ID, COVID-19 status, age in years and sex. Where available, HLA class I and class II types were taken from metadata supplied by the sample provider and were not determined by assay-based typing.

The full study reports these points: The quantity of clinical and demographic metadata differed by source and by participant and was supplied without curation.

The immunoSEQ Assay, a bias-controlled multiplex PCR, was used to amplify TCRbeta CDR3 regions from genomic DNA. In the authors' own workflow: Within the assay, amplification of reference gene primers was used to estimate how many nucleated cells each sample contained. To quantify the absolute abundance of each unique TCRbeta CDR3 rearrangement, sequence reads were collapsed and filtered. For each sample, productive Simpson clonality was calculated as the square root of Simpson's diversity index across productive rearrangements. TCRdb carries this immuneACCESS record with in-frame sequences only. Its versions omit some clonotypes, under half of them owing to an unresolved V gene in the studies checked, with the rest unexplained. The V and J calls and clone size were taken over from that table, and D and trimming were inferred from the DNA. This sample holds roughly 360,000 clones; about four fifths were observed only once. Together, the top ten hold approximately 4.7% of the sample.

Participants in the prospective study were aged roughly 18 to 100 years, lived in about two dozen United States geographic areas, and enrolled through a virtual design. To assign participants to cohorts, the prospective study relied on clinical history that participants themselves reported in a screening survey and a study questionnaire. ImmuneRACE Cohort 3 recovered participants were defined by two consecutive negative NP/OP PCR tests, healthcare professional clearance, or symptom resolution. In the prospective study, whole blood, serum and a nasopharyngeal or oropharyngeal swab were collected from each participant by mobile phlebotomists. Additional blood draws and questionnaires over a 2-month period could optionally be provided by prospective study participants. Blood samples from the prospective study were shipped frozen or at room temperature prior to DNA extraction. This TCR was sampled from a woman aged 50 to 60 who had recovered from COVID-19. Sequencing used PBMCs or T cells enriched from blood (not recorded which).

The bases are TGTGCCAGTAGTTTTCCCCGCGGGAGTTCCTACAATGAGCAGTTCTTC. The encoded protein is CASSFPRGSSYNEQFF. This chain joins TRBV19 to TRBJ2-1, with 7 bases matching TRBD2. V loses 5 bases at its end and J loses 1 base; junction bases beyond the gene matches: 8. The germline V gene (reference sequence) provides CDR1 LNHDA and CDR2 SQIVND. From the cysteine up to the phenylalanine, the CDR3 has a length of 16 residues. CDR3 DNA only is kept here, 48 bases in frame from base 1.